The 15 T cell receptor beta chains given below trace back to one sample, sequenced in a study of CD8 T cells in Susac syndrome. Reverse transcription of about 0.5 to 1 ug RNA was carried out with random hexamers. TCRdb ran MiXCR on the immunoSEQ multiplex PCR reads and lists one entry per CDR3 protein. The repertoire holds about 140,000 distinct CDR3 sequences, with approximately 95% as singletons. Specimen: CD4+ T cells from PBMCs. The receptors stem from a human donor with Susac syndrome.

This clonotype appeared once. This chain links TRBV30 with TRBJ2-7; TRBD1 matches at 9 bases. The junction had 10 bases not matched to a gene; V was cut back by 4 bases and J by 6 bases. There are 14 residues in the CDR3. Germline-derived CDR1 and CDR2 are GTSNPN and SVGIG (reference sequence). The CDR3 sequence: CAWTGGTGRGEQYF. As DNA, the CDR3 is TGTGCCTGGACCGGCGGGACAGGGAGAGGCGAGCAGTACTTC. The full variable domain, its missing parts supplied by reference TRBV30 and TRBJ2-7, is SQTIHQWPATLVQPVGSPLSLECTVEGTSNPNLYWYRQAAGRGLQLLFYSVGIGQISSEVPQNLSASRPQDRQFILSSKKLLLSDSGFYLCAWTGGTGRGEQYFGPGTRLTVT.

In nucleotides, the CDR3 is TGTGCCAGCAAACCGCGGCAGGGGGCGAGGACTGAAGCTTTCTTT. It specifies CASKPRQGARTEAFF. The chain couples TRBV28 to TRBJ1-1; 8 bases agree with TRBD1. The V segment lost 7 bases and the J segment 5 bases; nucleotides outside the gene matches: 12. CDR1 and CDR2 (germline): MDHEN, SYDVKM. CDR3 length equals 15 residues.

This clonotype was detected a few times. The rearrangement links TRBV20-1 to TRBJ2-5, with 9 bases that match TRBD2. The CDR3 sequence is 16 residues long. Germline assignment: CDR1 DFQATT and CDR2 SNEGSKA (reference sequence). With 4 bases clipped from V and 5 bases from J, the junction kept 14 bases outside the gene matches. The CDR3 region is CSATQAGSGRGETQYF. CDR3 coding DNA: TGCAGTGCTACTCAGGCAGGTAGCGGGAGAGGGGAGACCCAGTACTTC.

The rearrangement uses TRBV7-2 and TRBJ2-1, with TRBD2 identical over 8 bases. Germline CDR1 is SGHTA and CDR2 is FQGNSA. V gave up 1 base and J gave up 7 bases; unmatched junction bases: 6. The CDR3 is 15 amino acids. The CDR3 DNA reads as TGTGCCAGCAGCTTAGAACCGGGAGGGTCGAATGAGCAGTTCTTC. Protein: CASSLEPGGSNEQFF.

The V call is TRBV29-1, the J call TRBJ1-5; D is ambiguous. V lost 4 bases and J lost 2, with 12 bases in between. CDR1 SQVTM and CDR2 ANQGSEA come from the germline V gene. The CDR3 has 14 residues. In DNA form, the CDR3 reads TGCAGCGTTGCAGATAGGGCAGGCAATCAGCCCCAGCATTTT. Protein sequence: CSVADRAGNQPQHF.

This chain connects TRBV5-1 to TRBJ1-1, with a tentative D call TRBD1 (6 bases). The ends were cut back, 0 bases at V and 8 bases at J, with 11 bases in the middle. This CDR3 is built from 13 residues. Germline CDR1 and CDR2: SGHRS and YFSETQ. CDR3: CASSLGWQGEAFF. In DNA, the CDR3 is TGCGCCAGCAGCTTGGGGTGGCAGGGGGAAGCTTTCTTT.

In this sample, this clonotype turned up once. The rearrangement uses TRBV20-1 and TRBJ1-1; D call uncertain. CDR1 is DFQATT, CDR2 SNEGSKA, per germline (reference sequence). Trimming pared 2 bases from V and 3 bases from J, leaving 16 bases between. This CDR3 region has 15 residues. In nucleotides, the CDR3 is TGCAGTGCTAGAACTCCCGGGTTGATAGACACTGAAGCTTTCTTT. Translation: CSARTPGLIDTEAFF.

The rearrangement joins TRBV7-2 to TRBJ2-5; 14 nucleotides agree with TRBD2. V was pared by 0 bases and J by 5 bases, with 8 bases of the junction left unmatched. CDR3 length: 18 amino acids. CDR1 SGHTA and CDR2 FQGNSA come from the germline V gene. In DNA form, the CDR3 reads TGTGCCAGCAGCTTAGCGGTTGGGACTAGCGGGAGTGGCGAGACCCAGTACTTC. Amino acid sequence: CASSLAVGTSGSGETQYF.

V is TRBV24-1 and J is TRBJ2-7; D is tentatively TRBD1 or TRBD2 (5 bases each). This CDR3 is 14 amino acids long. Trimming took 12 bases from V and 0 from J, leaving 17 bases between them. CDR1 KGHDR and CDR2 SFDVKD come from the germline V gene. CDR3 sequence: CAAPTGQSSYEQYF. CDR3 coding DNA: TGTGCCGCCCCGACGGGGCAGAGCTCCTACGAGCAGTACTTC.

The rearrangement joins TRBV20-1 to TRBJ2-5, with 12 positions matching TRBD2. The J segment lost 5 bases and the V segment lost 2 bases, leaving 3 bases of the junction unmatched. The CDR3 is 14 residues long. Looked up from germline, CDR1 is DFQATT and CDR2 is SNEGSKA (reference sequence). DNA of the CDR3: TGCAGTGCTAGACTAGCGGGGGGGCTGGAGACCCAGTACTTC. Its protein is CSARLAGGLETQYF.

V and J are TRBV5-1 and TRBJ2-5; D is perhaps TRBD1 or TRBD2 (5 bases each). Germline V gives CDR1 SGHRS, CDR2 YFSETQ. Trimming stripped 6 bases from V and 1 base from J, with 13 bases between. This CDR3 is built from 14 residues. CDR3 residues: CASTRRGAQETQYF. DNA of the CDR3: TGCGCCAGCACCCGGAGAGGGGCCCAAGAGACCCAGTACTTC.

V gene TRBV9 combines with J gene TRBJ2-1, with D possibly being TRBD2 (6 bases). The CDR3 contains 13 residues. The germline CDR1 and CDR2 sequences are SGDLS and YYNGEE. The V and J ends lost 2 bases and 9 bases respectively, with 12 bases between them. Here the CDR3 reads CASSVNSGGEQFF. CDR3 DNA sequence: TGTGCCAGCAGCGTCAATAGCGGCGGTGAGCAGTTCTTC.

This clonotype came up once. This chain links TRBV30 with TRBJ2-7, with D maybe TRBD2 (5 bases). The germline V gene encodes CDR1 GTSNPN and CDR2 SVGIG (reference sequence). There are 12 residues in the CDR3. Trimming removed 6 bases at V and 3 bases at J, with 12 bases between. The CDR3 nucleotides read TGTGCCTGCGCCGAGGGCGTCTACGAGCAGTACTTC. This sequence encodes CACAEGVYEQYF.

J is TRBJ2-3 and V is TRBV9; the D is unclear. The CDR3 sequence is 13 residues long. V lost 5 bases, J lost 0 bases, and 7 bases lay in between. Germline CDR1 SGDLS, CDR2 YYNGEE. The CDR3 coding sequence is TGTGCCAGCAGTGCTTCCAGCACAGATACGCAGTATTTT. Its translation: CASSASSTDTQYF. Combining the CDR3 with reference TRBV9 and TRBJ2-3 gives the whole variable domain DSGVTQTPKHLITATGQRVTLRCSPRSGDLSVYWYQQSLDQGLQFLIQYYNGEERAKGNILERFSAQQFPDLHSELNLSSLELGDSALYFCASSASSTDTQYFGPGTRLTVL.

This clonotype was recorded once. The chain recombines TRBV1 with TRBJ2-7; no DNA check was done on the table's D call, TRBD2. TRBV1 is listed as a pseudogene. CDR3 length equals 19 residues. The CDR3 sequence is CTSSQEGGTSETNFYEQYF. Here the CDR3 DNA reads TGCACCAGCAGCCAAGAAGGAGGGACTAGCGAGACAAATTTCTACGAGCAGTACTTC.